Listed here are 27 T cell receptor beta chains from one sample, sequenced in a study of shared clonotypes between healthy human individuals. The protocol was immunoSEQ multiplex PCR, while the TCRdb copy is restricted to in-frame clones and leaves out a portion. The sample yields roughly 400,000 clones, about 96% seen once. The specimen was memory CD8+ T cells sorted from blood. The sample's subset: CD45RO+ cells pooled with CCR7-negative TemRA cells. The receptors stem from a man in his thirties or forties in good health.

The V and J genes are TRBV28 and TRBJ2-7; D is undetermined. Deletions cut 6 bases from V and 3 bases from J, with 21 bases between. Germline-derived CDR1 and CDR2 are MDHEN and SYDVKM. The CDR3 is 16 residues long. CDR3 DNA sequence: TGTGCCAGCAGAACATACTACGAATCGGATGGCTACGAGCAGTACTTC. Translation: CASRTYYESDGYEQYF.

The chain recombines TRBV6-1 with TRBJ1-4; TRBD1 is a possible D gene (5 bases). The CDR3 consists of 15 residues. V lost 3 bases to trimming and J lost 8 bases, with 16 bases between them. Germline CDR1 MNHNS, CDR2 SASEGT. The CDR3 loop reads CASSDLAGLSEKLFF. CDR3 nucleotides: TGTGCCAGCAGTGATCTGGCAGGGCTTAGCGAAAAACTGTTTTTT.

The chain links TRBV19 to TRBJ2-3, with D perhaps TRBD2 (5 bases). V was clipped by 1 base and J by 2 bases, with 13 bases between them. This CDR3 is built from 16 residues. Germline loops: CDR1 LNHDA, CDR2 SQIVND (reference sequence). The CDR3, as DNA: TGTGCCAGTAGTATAGGCCCCGGAGGCTTCACAGATACGCAGTATTTT. Residues: CASSIGPGGFTDTQYF.

The rearrangement links TRBV28 to TRBJ2-3, with 7 bases lining up with TRBD1. There are 16 residues in the CDR3. V dropped 2 bases and J dropped 3; count of bases not matched to a gene: 8. Germline CDR1 MDHEN, CDR2 SYDVKM. For the CDR3, the DNA is TGTGCCAGCAGTTTACAGGGGGTCGGAGGAACAGATACGCAGTATTTT. This codes for CASSLQGVGGTDTQYF.

J is TRBJ2-5 and V is TRBV7-8; TRBD2 agrees at 9 bases. V trimming: 2 bases; J trimming: 3 bases; junction bases outside the gene matches: 4. The CDR3 contains 15 residues. In germline, CDR1 is SGHVS, CDR2 FQNEAQ. The CDR3 region is CASSLTTSGKETQYF. The CDR3 coding sequence is TGTGCCAGCAGCTTAACGACTAGCGGTAAAGAGACCCAGTACTTC.

The chain combines TRBV28 with TRBJ2-7; D ambiguous. V was clipped by 8 bases and J by 2 bases, with 10 bases between them. The germline V gene encodes CDR1 MDHEN and CDR2 SYDVKM. This CDR3 is 12 amino acids long. The CDR3 reads CASWSHPYEQYF. In DNA form, the CDR3 reads TGTGCCAGCTGGTCCCACCCCTACGAGCAGTACTTC. Filled out from reference TRBV28 and TRBJ2-7, the complete variable domain reads DVKVTQSSRYLVKRTGEKVFLECVQDMDHENMFWYRQDPGLGLRLIYFSYDVKMKEKGDIPEGYSVSREKKERFSLILESASTNQTSMYLCASWSHPYEQYFGPGTRLTVT.

The CDR3 region is CATSAQLGSYEQYF. As DNA, the CDR3 is TGTGCCACCAGCGCCCAACTCGGGAGCTACGAGCAGTACTTC. This chain uses TRBV15 with TRBJ2-7; perhaps TRBD2 as D (6 bases). This CDR3 comprises 14 residues. Between the trimmed V and J ends, which lost 5 bases and 3 bases, there was a span of 14 bases. Per germline, CDR1 LNHNV and CDR2 YYDKDF (reference sequence).

The V call is TRBV18, the J call TRBJ1-4; D unresolved. The CDR3 contains 17 residues. Germline V gene data show CDR1 as KGHSH and CDR2 as LQKENI. V lost 4 bases, J lost 3 bases, and 18 bases lay in between. This chain's CDR3 is CASSQTSVGVSNEKLFF. The CDR3 DNA reads as TGTGCCAGCTCACAAACCTCCGTGGGAGTCTCTAATGAAAAACTGTTTTTT.

This clone was observed a handful of times. The rearrangement uses TRBV7-2 and TRBJ1-6; D is undetermined. The length of the CDR3 is 12 residues. V dropped 1 base and J dropped 7 bases, with 2 bases sitting between them. CDR1 and CDR2 from the germline V gene are SGHTA and FQGNSA. The chain's CDR3 is CASSLDNSPLHF. CDR3 DNA sequence: TGTGCCAGCAGCTTAGACAATTCACCCCTCCACTTT.

The chain has TRBV6-5 and TRBJ1-1, with D possibly TRBD1 on 6 matching bases. The CDR3 is 14 residues long. The germline V and J ends were trimmed by 6 bases and 11 bases, with 22 bases remaining between them. Germline V lookup: CDR1 MNHEY, CDR2 SVGAGI. As DNA, the CDR3 is TGTGCCAGCAGCCCACCTTTTGGGGGGGCGGACGCTTTCTTT. Its translation: CASSPPFGGADAFF.

V is TRBV5-1 and J is TRBJ2-1; 10 bases line up with TRBD2. Germline V CDR1 and CDR2: SGHRS, YFSETQ. The CDR3 runs to 17 residues. V trimming: 0 bases; J trimming: 3 bases; junction bases outside the gene matches: 6. The CDR3 reads CASSLVGRTSGYNEQFF. CDR3 nucleotides: TGCGCCAGCAGCTTGGTTGGTCGGACTAGCGGCTACAATGAGCAGTTCTTC.

The chain combines TRBV30 with TRBJ2-1, with D uncertain. From germline, CDR1 is GTSNPN and CDR2 SVGIG (reference sequence). V lost 0 bases, J lost 6 bases, and 12 bases lay in between. CDR3 length equals 14 residues. The CDR3 loop is CAWSVLAVGNEQFF. The CDR3 nucleotides are TGTGCCTGGAGTGTACTGGCAGTCGGCAATGAGCAGTTCTTC.

The CDR3 spells CASSLSLLAAIRYEQYF. The CDR3 DNA reads TGTGCCAGCAGTTTGTCTTTGTTGGCAGCTATACGGTACGAGCAGTACTTC. The V and J genes are TRBV27 and TRBJ2-7; D is ambiguous. Germline lookup yields CDR1 MNHEY and CDR2 SMNVEV (reference sequence). V was clipped by 3 bases and J by 4 bases, with 22 bases between them. CDR3 length: 17 amino acids.

This clone is a singleton in its sample. This chain connects TRBV28 to TRBJ2-5, with D perhaps TRBD1 (6 bases). The CDR3 length is 14 residues. Trimming pared 6 bases from V and 6 bases from J, leaving 17 bases between. Germline V lookup: CDR1 MDHEN, CDR2 SYDVKM. The CDR3 DNA reads as TGTGCCAGCAGCATGATACGAGGGGGAAAGACCCAGTACTTC. Translating it yields CASSMIRGGKTQYF.

This chain uses TRBV7-2 with TRBJ2-1; a weak D match, TRBD2 (7 bases). Per germline, CDR1 SGHTA and CDR2 FQGNSA. Trimming took 5 bases from V and 3 from J, leaving 26 bases between them. CDR3 length equals 19 residues. CDR3 sequence: CASSTKGGDGGHNYNEQFF. DNA of the CDR3: TGTGCCAGCAGCACTAAAGGGGGGGACGGCGGACATAACTACAATGAGCAGTTCTTC.

The chain is built from TRBV7-9 and TRBJ2-2; the D gene could be TRBD1 or TRBD2 (5 bases each). This CDR3 contains 17 residues. Germline assignment: CDR1 SEHNR and CDR2 FQNEAQ (reference sequence). V shed 4 bases and J shed 4 bases, with 19 bases lying between them. The CDR3 DNA sequence: TGTGCCAGCAGCTCCCCAGCGTGGGGGAGTGGCACCGGGGAGCTGTTTTTT. Amino acid sequence: CASSSPAWGSGTGELFF.

The rearrangement joins TRBV28 to TRBJ2-2, with TRBD2 matching over 7 bases. CDR1 MDHEN and CDR2 SYDVKM come from the germline V gene. V gave up 5 bases and J gave up 4 bases; unmatched junction bases: 7. The CDR3 runs 15 residues. The CDR3 nucleotides read TGTGCCAGCAGTCGTCTGGCGGGGGTCACCGGGGAGCTGTTTTTT. Translated: CASSRLAGVTGELFF.

This clone was picked up one time. The chain recombines TRBV5-5 with TRBJ2-2; the match to TRBD1 covers 7 bases. Unmatched junction bases numbered 10, after V lost 4 bases and J lost 7 bases. Germline V lookup: CDR1 SGHKS, CDR2 YYEKEE (reference sequence). The CDR3 is 15 amino acids. As DNA, the CDR3 is TGTGCCAGCAGCCCCTCCGGGACAGTCTTCGGGGAGCTGTTTTTT. This sequence encodes CASSPSGTVFGELFF.

The rearrangement uses TRBV14 and TRBJ1-1, with D unclear. The CDR3 extends over 14 amino acids. The germline CDR1 and CDR2 sequences are SGHDN and FVKESK. Trimming left V 4 bases short and J 5 bases short, with 14 bases between. CDR3 nucleotide sequence: TGTGCCAGCAGCCTTAGGTCGGGTGGGACTGAAGCTTTCTTT. This codes for CASSLRSGGTEAFF.

The rearrangement uses TRBV5-4 and TRBJ2-3; possible D gene TRBD2, 7 bases. V lost 0 bases and J lost 2, with 10 bases in between. In germline, CDR1 is SGHNT, CDR2 YYREEE (reference sequence). The CDR3 runs 15 residues. CDR3 sequence: CASSLAAGATDTQYF. CDR3 DNA: TGTGCCAGCAGCTTGGCGGCGGGGGCCACAGATACGCAGTATTTT.

The genes are TRBV5-8 and TRBJ2-4, with D possibly matching TRBD1 (5 bases). Germline CDR1 is SGHTS and CDR2 is YDEGEE. V was clipped by 4 bases and J by 0 bases, with 11 bases between them. The CDR3 consists of 15 residues. The CDR3 sequence: CASSPYRLAKNIQYF. The DNA for the CDR3 is TGTGCCAGCAGCCCGTACAGGTTAGCCAAAAACATTCAGTACTTC.

This CDR3 is CAWSLPSYEQYF. CDR3 bases: TGTGCCTGGAGCCTCCCATCCTACGAGCAGTACTTC. The V call is TRBV30, the J call TRBJ2-7; unclear D gene. The CDR3 contains 12 residues. Trimming pared 3 bases from V and 1 base from J, leaving 7 bases between. Germline values: CDR1 GTSNPN, CDR2 SVGIG (reference sequence).

The chain uses TRBV5-1 and TRBJ2-2; 7 positions match TRBD2. CDR3 size: 16 residues. Per germline, CDR1 SGHRS and CDR2 YFSETQ. V gave up 2 bases and J gave up 2 bases; unmatched junction bases: 6. The CDR3, as DNA: TGCGCCAGCAGCTTACGGACTAGATCAAACACCGGGGAGCTGTTTTTT. Translation gives CASSLRTRSNTGELFF.

The chain links TRBV6-1 to TRBJ2-1, with 11 bases fitting TRBD1. The CDR3 has 15 residues. J was trimmed by 5 bases and V by 4 bases; bases with no gene match: 4. Per the germline V gene, CDR1 is MNHNS and CDR2 is SASEGT. The CDR3 region has the DNA TGTGCCAGCAGTGGACCGGGACAGGGGGACAATGAGCAGTTCTTC. It translates to CASSGPGQGDNEQFF.

V usage is TRBV7-6 and J usage is TRBJ2-1; TRBD2 might be the D (7 bases). This CDR3 spans 19 amino acids. V gave up 2 bases and J gave up 4 bases, with 24 bases separating them. The germline gives CDR1 SGHVS, CDR2 FNYEAQ. The CDR3 DNA reads TGTGCCAGCAGCTTAAGACAGGCCCAGAGCGGGACGGGTTACAATGAGCAGTTCTTC. This sequence encodes CASSLRQAQSGTGYNEQFF.

The DNA of the CDR3 is TGTGCCAGCAGCTTAGACAGGGCCAACACTGAAGCTTTCTTT. Protein: CASSLDRANTEAFF. This chain uses TRBV7-6 with TRBJ1-1; TRBD1 is a possible D gene (6 bases). Germline CDR1 SGHVS, CDR2 FNYEAQ. There are 14 residues in the CDR3. Trimming removed 1 base from V and 2 bases from J, with 8 bases in between.

This clone was counted once. The rearrangement uses TRBV28 and TRBJ2-2; no clear D. The CDR3 has 13 residues. The germline V gene encodes CDR1 MDHEN and CDR2 SYDVKM. The V end lost 3 bases, the J end lost 6 bases, and 8 bases lay between the germline ends. CDR3 loop: CASSFPGAGELFF. CDR3 in DNA: TGTGCCAGCAGTTTCCCGGGCGCCGGGGAGCTGTTTTTT.